Each of the 14 T cell receptor beta chains below was sequenced from the same sample in a study of graft-versus-host responses after intestinal transplantation. No cognate antigen is known for these TCRs. Generated by immunoSEQ multiplex PCR, the TCRdb table keeps only in-frame clones and is missing some. The table includes some 90,000 clones, 80% to 95% detected once. Source: unstimulated CD8+ T cells sorted from spleen or lymph node cells, taken before transplant. The receptors were gathered from a human donor who was the organ donor for an intestinal transplant.

The rearrangement uses TRBV5-1 and TRBJ1-1; 11 nucleotides match TRBD1. CDR3 length: 15 amino acids. Trimming took 4 bases from V and 5 from J; bases not matched to a gene: 7. Germline V lookup: CDR1 SGHRS, CDR2 YFSETQ. The CDR3 loop is CASSLGTGGWTEAFF. In DNA form, the CDR3 reads TGCGCCAGCAGCCTGGGGACAGGGGGTTGGACTGAAGCTTTCTTT.

V gene TRBV7-9 combines with J gene TRBJ2-3; TRBD2 agrees at 8 bases. J gave up 0 bases and V 5 bases, and 10 bases lay outside the gene matches. The CDR3 totals 17 residues. Looked up from germline, CDR1 is SEHNR and CDR2 is FQNEAQ (reference sequence). The CDR3 DNA reads TGTGCCAGCAGCCTAGAGGCCTCGGGGGGGAGCACAGATACGCAGTATTTT. The encoded protein is CASSLEASGGSTDTQYF.

This clone turned up a few times. V gene TRBV7-9 combines with J gene TRBJ1-4; unclear D gene. V lost 8 bases, J lost 6 bases, and 22 bases lay in between. Germline lookup yields CDR1 SEHNR and CDR2 FQNEAQ (reference sequence). The CDR3 is 16 residues long. The CDR3 loop is CASPGEDETIDEKLFF. CDR3 sequence (DNA): TGTGCCAGCCCCGGGGAAGACGAGACGATCGATGAAAAACTGTTTTTT.

V usage is TRBV7-6 and J usage is TRBJ1-5; a possible D gene is TRBD1 (6 bases). Germline V gene data show CDR1 as SGHVS and CDR2 as FNYEAQ. V was cut by 2 bases and J by 4 bases, with 21 bases left in between. The CDR3 loop spans 18 amino acids. The CDR3 nucleotides are TGTGCCAGCAGCTTAACGCTCGCGGGGGGCGAGAGAAATCAGCCCCAGCATTTT. Translation: CASSLTLAGGERNQPQHF.

The chain joins TRBV29-1 to TRBJ2-3, with D possibly being TRBD2 (5 bases). Germline lookup yields CDR1 SQVTM and CDR2 ANQGSEA. The CDR3 consists of 12 residues. Trimming took 6 bases from V and 2 from J, leaving 9 bases between them. In DNA, the CDR3 is TGCAGCGTGGAGGTTTTCACAGATACGCAGTATTTT. This sequence encodes CSVEVFTDTQYF.

The rearrangement joins TRBV6-8 to TRBJ2-1; 7 positions agree with TRBD1. After removal of 8 bases from V and 0 bases from J, the junction contained 7 bases not matched to a gene. The CDR3 is 15 residues long. Looked up from germline, CDR1 is MNHGY and CDR2 is SAAAGT. The CDR3 spells CASQKGASSYNEQFF. The CDR3 bases are TGTGCCAGCCAAAAGGGGGCGAGCTCCTACAATGAGCAGTTCTTC.

This clone was detected only once. The DNA for the CDR3 is TGTGCCAGCCGGTGGAGGGCAGGTACCGGGGAGCTGTTTTTT. Translated: CASRWRAGTGELFF. The V and J genes are TRBV2 and TRBJ2-2; tentative D call: TRBD2 (6 bases). The germline gives CDR1 SNHLY, CDR2 FYNNEI. Deletions cut 8 bases from V and 5 bases from J, with 15 bases between. The CDR3 sequence is 14 residues long.

DNA of the CDR3: TGTGCCAGCAGCCGGTTGGGGACTTCTTTTGAAAAACTGTTTTTT. Protein sequence: CASSRLGTSFEKLFF. The J gene is TRBJ1-4, the V gene TRBV7-8; D perhaps matches TRBD1 (5 bases). The length of the CDR3 is 15 residues. Germline V lookup: CDR1 SGHVS, CDR2 FQNEAQ. Trimming cost V 5 bases and J 7 bases, with 17 bases left between them.

The rearrangement uses TRBV6-5 and TRBJ2-7; D remains unclear. CDR1 MNHEY and CDR2 SVGAGI come from the germline V gene. The length of the CDR3 is 11 residues. Trimming removed 5 bases from V and 0 bases from J, with 2 bases in between. Here the CDR3 reads CASSRSYEQYF. The CDR3, as DNA: TGTGCCAGCAGTCGCTCCTACGAGCAGTACTTC.

CDR3: CASSPHRGYEQFF. CDR3 sequence (DNA): TGTGCCAGCAGCCCCCACAGGGGATATGAGCAGTTCTTC. The chain combines TRBV9 with TRBJ2-1, with 7 bases matching TRBD1. CDR1 is SGDLS, CDR2 YYNGEE, per germline. The V and J ends lost 4 bases and 8 bases, in that order; junction bases with no gene match: 6. The CDR3 runs 13 residues.

The CDR3 reads CATSWGDTEAFF. DNA of the CDR3: TGTGCCACCTCATGGGGGGACACTGAAGCTTTCTTT. The chain carries TRBV19 and TRBJ1-1; weak D call: TRBD1 (5 bases). This CDR3 spans 12 amino acids. V dropped 10 bases and J dropped 3 bases, with 12 bases sitting between them. In germline, CDR1 is LNHDA, CDR2 SQIVND (reference sequence).

The chain carries TRBV7-2 and TRBJ2-5, with TRBD2 identical over 8 bases. The CDR3 loop spans 16 amino acids. From germline, CDR1 is SGHTA and CDR2 FQGNSA. The V gene end was trimmed by 0 bases and the J gene end by 5 bases; junction bases not matched to a gene: 8. For the CDR3, the DNA is TGTGCCAGCAGCTTAGCTCCAGCGGGGGTAACGGAGACCCAGTACTTC. It encodes CASSLAPAGVTETQYF. Supplemented by reference TRBV7-2 and TRBJ2-5, the full variable domain reads GAGVSQSPSNKVTEKGKDVELRCDPISGHTALYWYRQSLGQGLEFLIYFQGNSAPDKSGLPSDRFSAERTGGSVSTLTIQRTQQEDSAVYLCASSLAPAGVTETQYFGPGTRLLVL.

The CDR3 loop reads CASSSAGTGYYGYTF. In nucleotides, the CDR3 is TGTGCCAGCAGCAGTGCCGGGACAGGGTATTATGGCTACACCTTC. The rearrangement uses TRBV7-8 and TRBJ1-2, with 9 positions matching TRBD1. The germline CDR1 and CDR2 sequences are SGHVS and FQNEAQ. Trimming cost V 5 bases and J 5 bases; bases outside gene matches: 9. The length of the CDR3 is 15 residues.

J is TRBJ2-5 and V is TRBV4-1; D might be TRBD1 (6 bases). This CDR3 is 15 amino acids long. Germline loops: CDR1 MGHRA, CDR2 YSYEKL. V was shortened by 1 base and J by 3 bases, with 12 bases between the two germline ends. CDR3 coding DNA: TGCGCCAGCAGCCAAGTATCATCAGGGGAAGAGACCCAGTACTTC. Protein: CASSQVSSGEETQYF.